The rows below give T cell receptor beta chains drawn from one sample of a study of blood T cell repertoires in COVID-19. TCRdb keeps only in-frame clones here, not all; method: immunoSEQ multiplex PCR. The profile shows about 200,000 clones, more than 70% of them singletons. Sequenced: PBMCs or T cells enriched from blood (not recorded which). These receptors originate from a man in his forties with acute COVID-19. The CDR3 runs from the conserved cysteine through the conserved F or W. The D gene is left open where the match is weak. Size values are once, few and many counts, or a class for expanded clones, and some rows have none.

D gene | clone size | J gene | V gene | CDR3 protein | CDR3 DNA
. | . | TRBJ2-1 | TRBV4-1 | CASSQATGVYNEQFF | TGCGCCAGCAGCCAAGCCACAGGTGTCTACAATGAGCAGTTCTTC
TRBD1 | . | TRBJ1-1 | TRBV28 | CASSFGTANTEAFF | TGTGCCAGCAGTTTCGGGACAGCAAACACTGAAGCTTTCTTT
. | . | TRBJ2-7 | TRBV3-1/TRBV3-2 | CASSQGLFRSSYEQYF | TGTGCCAGCAGCCAAGGGCTCTTTAGGAGCTCCTACGAGCAGTACTTC
TRBD1 | few | TRBJ2-2 | TRBV2 | CASGGQGDTGELFF | TGTGCCAGCGGGGGACAGGGCGACACCGGGGAGCTGTTTTTT
TRBD1 | . | TRBJ1-1 | TRBV10-3 | CAISGTGVDTEAFF | TGTGCCATCAGTGGCACAGGGGTTGACACTGAAGCTTTCTTT
. | . | TRBJ1-1 | TRBV27 | CASSPPQGTKAFF | TGTGCCAGCAGCCCCCCGCAGGGCACTAAAGCTTTCTTT
. | . | TRBJ2-1 | TRBV21-1 | CASSKDTAGSYNEQFF | TGTGCCAGCAGCAAGGACACGGCTGGTAGCTACAATGAGCAGTTCTTC
TRBD2 | . | TRBJ2-2 | TRBV5-1 | CASSLALAGGRTGELFF | TGCGCCAGCAGCTTGGCGCTAGCGGGAGGTAGGACCGGGGAGCTGTTTTTT
TRBD1 | . | TRBJ1-6 | TRBV5-1 | CASSPRQGTNNSPLHF | TGCGCCAGCAGCCCCCGACAGGGGACGAATAATTCACCCCTCCACTTT
TRBD1 | . | TRBJ2-7 | TRBV6-5 | CASRSTGRHEQYF | TGTGCCAGCAGATCGACAGGGAGACACGAGCAGTACTTC
. | . | TRBJ2-1 | TRBV19 | CASSIGERYNEQFF | TGTGCCAGTAGTATAGGGGAGCGCTACAATGAGCAGTTCTTC
. | . | TRBJ2-1 | TRBV6-5 | CASSLTRLNEQFF | TGTGCCAGCAGCCTGACTCGACTAAATGAGCAGTTCTTC
. | . | TRBJ1-4 | TRBV19 | CASSIDRATNEKLFF | TGTGCCAGTAGTATCGACAGAGCAACTAATGAAAAACTGTTTTTT
TRBD2 | . | TRBJ2-1 | TRBV7-9 | CASSLSGGSSYNEQFF | TGTGCCAGCAGCTTATCGGGGGGGAGCTCCTACAATGAGCAGTTCTTC
. | . | TRBJ1-4 | TRBV6-5 | CASSYSTGGKLFF | TGTGCCAGCAGTTACTCGACGGGGGGAAAACTGTTTTTT
. | . | TRBJ1-4 | TRBV28 | CASSFGGGTNEKLFF | TGTGCCAGCAGTTTTGGCGGGGGAACTAATGAAAAACTGTTTTTT
. | . | TRBJ2-5 | TRBV5-4 | CASSLDSGDETQYF | TGTGCCAGCAGCTTGGATTCCGGAGACGAGACCCAGTACTTC
. | . | TRBJ2-1 | TRBV6-2/TRBV6-3 | CASSGGAEQFF | TGTGCCAGCAGTGGGGGCGCTGAGCAGTTCTTC
. | . | TRBJ1-1 | TRBV7-8 | CASSHSGGAEAFF | TGTGCCAGCAGCCACTCGGGGGGAGCTGAAGCTTTCTTT
TRBD2 | many | TRBJ2-2 | TRBV10-3 | CAISGGSGTNTGELFF | TGTGCCATCTCGGGCGGGAGCGGGACGAACACCGGGGAGCTGTTTTTT
TRBD2 | . | TRBJ2-7 | TRBV19 | CASSPLTSGSVYEQYF | TGTGCCAGTAGTCCTCTGACTAGCGGGAGCGTATACGAGCAGTACTTC
TRBD2 | . | TRBJ2-3 | TRBV11-2 | CASTSLAGLTDTQYF | TGTGCCAGCACCTCGTTAGCGGGCCTCACAGATACGCAGTATTTT
. | . | TRBJ2-3 | TRBV7-2 | CASSTKQLADTQYF | TGTGCCAGCAGCACGAAACAACTAGCAGATACGCAGTATTTT
TRBD2 | . | TRBJ2-7 | TRBV7-9 | CASSDSGGTYEQYF | TGTGCCAGCAGCGATAGCGGGGGAACCTACGAGCAGTACTTC
TRBD1 | . | TRBJ2-2 | TRBV2 | CASRAGTGRTGELFF | TGTGCCAGCAGAGCCGGGACAGGGCGCACCGGGGAGCTGTTTTTT
. | . | TRBJ2-7 | TRBV4-3 | CASSQEKRPAYEQYF | TGCGCCAGCAGCCAAGAAAAGCGGCCCGCCTACGAGCAGTACTTC
. | . | TRBJ2-5 | TRBV5-4 | CASSLYGREKTQYF | TGTGCCAGCAGCTTGTATGGTCGGGAGAAGACCCAGTACTTC
TRBD1 | . | TRBJ2-7 | TRBV27 | CASSSTGGKANEQYF | TGTGCCAGCAGTTCAACAGGGGGAAAGGCGAACGAGCAGTACTTC
TRBD1 | once | TRBJ1-5 | TRBV30 | CAWSDMTGHNQPQHF | TGTGCCTGGAGTGATATGACAGGGCACAATCAGCCCCAGCATTTT
. | few | TRBJ2-7 | TRBV5-1 | CASSDIRSGSYEQYF | TGCGCCAGCAGCGACATCCGAAGCGGCTCCTACGAGCAGTACTTC
. | . | TRBJ1-2 | TRBV6-2/TRBV6-3 | CASSYLPGHQDGYTF | TGTGCCAGCAGTTATCTCCCTGGCCACCAGGATGGCTACACCTTC
TRBD2 | . | TRBJ2-2 | TRBV13 | CASSSGTSGELFF | TGTGCCAGCAGCTCCGGGACTAGCGGGGAGCTGTTTTTT
. | . | TRBJ2-1 | TRBV2 | CASICPSCNEQFF | TGTGCCAGCATATGCCCTAGTTGCAATGAGCAGTTCTTC
TRBD2 | . | TRBJ2-1 | TRBV19 | CASSRVAGDEQFF | TGTGCCAGTAGTCGGGTAGCGGGAGATGAGCAGTTCTTC
. | . | TRBJ2-1 | TRBV6-5 | CASSYGLAPSNNEQFF | TGTGCCAGCAGTTACGGGCTAGCCCCCTCGAACAATGAGCAGTTCTTC
. | . | TRBJ2-7 | TRBV24-1 | CATSDLAGNNEQYF | TGTGCCACCAGTGATTTGGCAGGGAACAACGAGCAGTACTTC
TRBD1 | . | TRBJ2-3 | TRBV28 | CASSRGTGTTDTQYF | TGTGCCAGCAGTCGCGGGACAGGGACGACAGATACGCAGTATTTT
. | . | TRBJ1-6 | TRBV6-6 | CASSRRTHSPLHF | TGTGCCAGCAGCAGGAGGACCCATTCACCCCTCCACTTT
. | . | TRBJ1-1 | TRBV11-3 | CASSQGLGNTEAFF | TGTGCCAGCAGCCAGGGACTCGGGAACACTGAAGCTTTCTTT
. | once | TRBJ2-1 | TRBV10-3 | CASKVGGTLYNEQFF | TGTGCCAGCAAGGTTGGCGGGACCCTCTACAATGAGCAGTTCTTC
. | . | TRBJ2-2 | TRBV14 | CASSQQTGNTGELFF | TGTGCCAGCAGCCAACAGACAGGGAACACCGGGGAGCTGTTTTTT
. | . | TRBJ1-5 | TRBV15 | CATSRETRGFYSNQPQHF | TGTGCCACCAGCAGAGAGACACGGGGTTTTTATAGCAATCAGCCCCAGCATTTT
. | . | TRBJ2-5 | TRBV5-5 | CASSGVPQETQYF | TGTGCCAGCAGCGGAGTACCCCAAGAGACCCAGTACTTC
. | . | TRBJ1-5 | TRBV5-1 | CASRLGPQGVSNQPQHF | TGCGCCAGCAGGCTGGGCCCCCAGGGTGTAAGCAATCAGCCCCAGCATTTT
. | . | TRBJ1-6 | TRBV7-9 | CASSRQDLDNSPLHF | TGTGCCAGCAGTCGACAGGACTTAGATAATTCACCCCTCCACTTT
. | . | TRBJ2-5 | TRBV25-1 | CASSPGETQYF | TGTGCCAGCTCCCCCGGGGAGACCCAGTACTTC
. | . | TRBJ2-7 | TRBV7-9 | CASSPLSYEQYF | TGTGCCAGCAGCCCCTTATCCTACGAGCAGTACTTC
. | . | TRBJ2-5 | TRBV10-3 | CAISESRDQETQYF | TGTGCCATCAGTGAGTCACGAGACCAAGAGACCCAGTACTTC
. | . | TRBJ2-6 | TRBV6-4 | CASSANPGSGANVLTF | TGTGCCAGCAGTGCCAACCCAGGCTCTGGGGCCAACGTCCTGACTTTC
TRBD2 | . | TRBJ2-1 | TRBV9 | CASSVAGVYNEQFF | TGTGCCAGCAGTGTAGCGGGAGTCTACAATGAGCAGTTCTTC
. | once | TRBJ2-1 | TRBV4-1 | CASSIGTLIGEQFF | TGCGCCAGCAGCATCGGGACTCTCATAGGAGAGCAGTTCTTC
. | . | TRBJ2-7 | TRBV19 | CASSIGLAVTYEQYF | TGTGCCAGTAGTATAGGGTTAGCGGTCACCTACGAGCAGTACTTC
TRBD1 | . | TRBJ2-5 | TRBV5-1 | CASRSSAGGGQETQYF | TGCGCCAGCAGGTCCAGTGCAGGGGGCGGCCAAGAGACCCAGTACTTC